What follows are 13 T cell receptor beta chains derived from one specimen sequenced in a study of shared clonotypes between healthy human individuals. Profiling relied on immunoSEQ multiplex PCR, and the TCRdb table lists in-frame clones only, not all of them. The sample holds 2 million to 3 million clones, 80% to 95% seen once. Sequenced: naive CD4+ T cells from PBMCs. Noted subset: CD45RA+ positively selected. The source is a man younger than 30 in good health. Some clones in this sample may be carry-over from other donors' samples.

The rearrangement links TRBV7-9 to TRBJ2-6; TRBD2 agrees at 7 bases. CDR3 length equals 16 residues. J was trimmed by 3 bases and V by 3 bases; bases with no gene match: 5. The V gene's germline CDR1 is SEHNR and CDR2 FQNEAQ (reference sequence). The CDR3 loop reads CASSFRPGGGANVLTF. The CDR3 bases are TGTGCCAGCAGCTTCCGACCGGGGGGTGGGGCCAACGTCCTGACTTTC.

This clone was seen only a few times. V usage is TRBV30 and J usage is TRBJ1-1; a weak D match, TRBD1 (5 bases). The CDR3 covers 12 residues. V was pared by 2 bases and J by 7 bases, with 11 bases between. The germline V gene encodes CDR1 GTSNPN and CDR2 SVGIG (reference sequence). CDR3 DNA sequence: TGTGCCTGGAGTCCAGGGAGAGGTGAAGCTTTCTTT. Protein sequence: CAWSPGRGEAFF.

The chain couples TRBV11-3 to TRBJ2-1; 12 nucleotides match TRBD2. The CDR3 consists of 17 residues. Unmatched junction bases numbered 10, after V lost 3 bases and J lost 7 bases. Germline CDR1 reads SGHNT; CDR2 reads YENEEA. CDR3 sequence reads: CASSFQSGLAGINEQFF. The CDR3 bases are TGTGCCAGCAGCTTCCAATCGGGACTAGCGGGTATAAATGAGCAGTTCTTC.

This rearrangement joins TRBV15 to TRBJ2-5; TRBD1 agrees at 7 bases. Germline lookup yields CDR1 LNHNV and CDR2 YYDKDF (reference sequence). The CDR3 is 14 residues long. With V trimmed by 2 bases and J by 5 bases, 5 bases remained unmatched. The CDR3 loop reads CATSRRGQRETQYF. The CDR3 DNA reads as TGTGCCACCAGCAGAAGGGGACAGCGGGAGACCCAGTACTTC.

This chain uses TRBV18 with TRBJ2-7; the match to TRBD1 covers 9 bases. The CDR3 totals 14 residues. Germline values: CDR1 KGHSH, CDR2 LQKENI. V was clipped by 6 bases and J by 9 bases; unmatched bases: 12. CDR3 sequence (DNA): TGTGCCAGCTCCCGGACAGGGGATGGTGTAGGGCAGTACTTC. This encodes CASSRTGDGVGQYF.

The chain links TRBV25-1 to TRBJ2-1; D gene uncertain. Trimming removed 7 bases from V and 8 bases from J, with 9 bases in between. The CDR3 spans 11 residues. Per germline, CDR1 MGHDK and CDR2 SYGVNS. CDR3 loop: CASTPLDEQFF. DNA for the CDR3: TGTGCCAGCACTCCCCTGGATGAGCAGTTCTTC.

The chain joins TRBV20-1 to TRBJ2-3; D perhaps matches TRBD1 (6 bases). Trimming cost V 5 bases and J 6 bases, with 9 bases left between them. Germline V gene data show CDR1 as DFQATT and CDR2 as SNEGSKA (reference sequence). The CDR3 has 11 amino acids. The CDR3 DNA reads as TGCAGTGCTGACGACAGGGATACGCAGTATTTT. This codes for CSADDRDTQYF.

This rearrangement joins TRBV21-1 to TRBJ2-3; the tabulated D call, TRBD1, remains unverified against the DNA. TRBV21-1 has pseudogene status. CDR3 length: 17 residues. The CDR3 region has the DNA TGTGCCAGCAGCAAAGAAGGTAACAGAACTCCCACAGATACGCAGTATTTT. Translating gives CASSKEGNRTPTDTQYF.

The rearrangement joins TRBV27 to TRBJ2-3, with 10 bases fitting TRBD1. The CDR3 extends over 17 amino acids. Germline V gene lookup returns CDR1 MNHEY and CDR2 SMNVEV (reference sequence). J was trimmed by 0 bases and V by 6 bases; bases with no gene match: 9. The CDR3, as DNA: TGTGCCAGCAGCCGACAGGGGGCAGGGCTTAGCACAGATACGCAGTATTTT. It specifies CASSRQGAGLSTDTQYF.

This clone was recorded only once. The V gene is TRBV5-1, the J gene TRBJ2-3, with 12 bases matching TRBD2. Looked up from germline, CDR1 is SGHRS and CDR2 is YFSETQ. J gave up 5 bases and V 1 base, and 5 bases lay outside the gene matches. This CDR3 spans 16 amino acids. CDR3 DNA: TGCGCCAGCAGCTTGAGTACTAGCGGGAGGATAGATACGCAGTATTTT. It yields the protein CASSLSTSGRIDTQYF. Full variable domain (rest looked up from reference TRBV5-1 and TRBJ2-3): KAGVTQTPRYLIKTRGQQVTLSCSPISGHRSVSWYQQTPGQGLQFLFEYFSETQRNKGNFPGRFSGRQFSNSRSEMNVSTLELGDSALYLCASSLSTSGRIDTQYFGPGTRLTVL.

The chain employs TRBV14 and TRBJ2-5; D is ambiguous. This CDR3 region has 15 residues. V was cut by 1 base and J by 2 bases, with 11 bases left in between. Per germline, CDR1 SGHDN and CDR2 FVKESK. The CDR3, as DNA: TGTGCCAGCAGCCAAGTCCGACTCACTCAAGAGACCCAGTACTTC. As protein: CASSQVRLTQETQYF. Full variable domain (rest looked up from reference TRBV14 and TRBJ2-5): EAGVTQFPSHSVIEKGQTVTLRCDPISGHDNLYWYRRVMGKEIKFLLHFVKESKQDESGMPNNRFLAERTGGTYSTLKVQPAELEDSGVYFCASSQVRLTQETQYFGPGTRLLVL.

V and J are TRBV7-2 and TRBJ2-5; 7 bases fit TRBD1. Near its end, the DNA agrees better with TRBJ2-7, so the J call may be wrong. The CDR3 is made up of 15 amino acids. Germline-derived CDR1 and CDR2 are SGHTA and FQGNSA. The DNA of the CDR3 is TGTGCCAGCAGCTTAGCTGACAGGGCGGTCCACGAGCAGTACTTC. It specifies CASSLADRAVHEQYF.

CDR3 DNA sequence: TGTGCCAGCAGACAGGGCGGGAGCGCTGGGGCCAACGTCCTGACTTTC. Its protein is CASRQGGSAGANVLTF. V is TRBV5-6 and J is TRBJ2-6, with a weak D call TRBD2 (7 bases). The germline gives CDR1 SGHDT, CDR2 YYEEEE. This CDR3 comprises 16 residues. V shed 5 bases and J shed 2 bases, with 14 bases lying between them.